The rows below give T cell receptor beta chains drawn from one sample of a study of HIV-infected patients and healthy controls. TCRdb redid the calling of the 5' RACE reads with MiXCR, one entry per CDR3 protein. Here the sample spans approximately 13,000 distinct CDR3 sequences, 4.5% to 5.5% being singletons. The specimen sequenced was blood. The receptors were gathered from an adult in good health. CDR3s include the opening cysteine and the closing phenylalanine or tryptophan. Each record gives: J gene, D gene, clone size, V gene, CDR3 protein, CDR3 DNA. A D gene is named only where the DNA matches it firmly. Clone size is not always given. Where it is, it says once, few, many or a class for expanded clones.

j_gene: TRBJ2-3
d_gene: -
abundance: medium-sized
v_gene: TRBV10-3
CDR3aa: CAISEYTGGQYF
CDR3nt: TGTGCCATCAGTGAGTACACAGGTGGTCAGTATTTT

j_gene: TRBJ1-2
d_gene: TRBD1
abundance: many
v_gene: TRBV19
CDR3aa: CASSPDRGRYGYTF
CDR3nt: TGTGCCAGTAGTCCGGACAGGGGAAGATATGGCTACACCTTC

j_gene: TRBJ1-2
d_gene: TRBD1
abundance: many
v_gene: TRBV7-9
CDR3aa: CASSLFRDRGPNYGYTF
CDR3nt: TGTGCCAGCAGCTTATTCCGGGACAGGGGGCCTAACTATGGCTACACCTTC

j_gene: TRBJ2-2
d_gene: TRBD2
abundance: few
v_gene: TRBV11-2
CDR3aa: CASSETSGPGELFF
CDR3nt: TGTGCCAGCAGCGAGACTAGCGGACCAGGGGAGCTGTTTTTT

j_gene: TRBJ2-4
d_gene: -
abundance: many
v_gene: TRBV30
CDR3aa: CAWSVLGGGPKNIQYF
CDR3nt: TGTGCCTGGAGTGTACTAGGGGGGGGTCCCAAAAACATTCAGTACTTC

j_gene: TRBJ2-2
d_gene: TRBD1
abundance: few
v_gene: TRBV27
CDR3aa: CASRTQTGSTGELFF
CDR3nt: TGTGCCAGCAGAACCCAGACAGGGTCCACCGGGGAGCTGTTTTTT

j_gene: TRBJ2-3
d_gene: -
abundance: medium-sized
v_gene: TRBV7-9
CDR3aa: CASSLAGGPTDTQYF
CDR3nt: TGTGCCAGCAGCTTAGCGGGGGGGCCTACAGATACGCAGTATTTT

j_gene: TRBJ2-1
d_gene: TRBD2
abundance: many
v_gene: TRBV5-1
CDR3aa: CASSPGLAGVNEQFF
CDR3nt: TGCGCCAGCAGCCCCGGACTAGCGGGGGTCAATGAGCAGTTCTTC

j_gene: TRBJ2-3
d_gene: -
abundance: -
v_gene: TRBV7-9
CDR3aa: CASSLHGAGTDTQYF
CDR3nt: TGTGCCAGCAGCTTACATGGAGCGGGCACAGATACGCAGTATTTT

j_gene: TRBJ2-1
d_gene: TRBD2
abundance: many
v_gene: TRBV7-2
CDR3aa: CASSKTGTSSYNEQFF
CDR3nt: TGTGCCAGCAGCAAGACCGGGACTAGCTCCTACAATGAGCAGTTCTTC